This T cell receptor (beta chain) was obtained from a study of CD8+CD57+ T cells in acquired aplastic anemia. Study in general: Sorted cells (CD4+ and CD8+) yielded DNA amounts that averaged about 2.9 ug.

Overall study results and limits: Some 31 shared CD8+ CDR3s appeared highly expressed within patients' immunodominant clones.

The use of genomic DNA as template underpinned the TCR beta VDJ and CDR3 profiling. Each CDR3 protein is one row after TCRdb ran MiXCR on the reads. The sample has under 200,000 distinct CDR3 sequences, roughly 43% seen once. It was patients with CD8+CD57+ cell expansion by flow cytometry who were chosen for sequencing. With no exception, the patients had severe acquired aplastic anemia. When blood sampling took place, the patients had received no therapy. As for this clonotype: Its target is unknown. A read error may explain this, as a much larger clone is one base away.

This CDR3 comprises 13 residues. Germline V gene data show CDR1 as DFQATT and CDR2 as SNEGSKA (reference sequence). Sequences were obtained from sorted CD4+, CD8+, or CD8+CD57+ T cells (not recorded which) from PBMCs. The clonotype originates from a human donor with aplastic anemia. The chain links TRBV20-1 to TRBJ1-5; possible D gene TRBD2, 6 bases. The J call could be wrong; TRBJ2-3 is a better fit for the DNA end. Written as DNA, the CDR3 is TGCAGTGCTAACCTGCCGGGGGATCAGCCCCAGTATTTT. It is translated as CSANLPGDQPQYF.